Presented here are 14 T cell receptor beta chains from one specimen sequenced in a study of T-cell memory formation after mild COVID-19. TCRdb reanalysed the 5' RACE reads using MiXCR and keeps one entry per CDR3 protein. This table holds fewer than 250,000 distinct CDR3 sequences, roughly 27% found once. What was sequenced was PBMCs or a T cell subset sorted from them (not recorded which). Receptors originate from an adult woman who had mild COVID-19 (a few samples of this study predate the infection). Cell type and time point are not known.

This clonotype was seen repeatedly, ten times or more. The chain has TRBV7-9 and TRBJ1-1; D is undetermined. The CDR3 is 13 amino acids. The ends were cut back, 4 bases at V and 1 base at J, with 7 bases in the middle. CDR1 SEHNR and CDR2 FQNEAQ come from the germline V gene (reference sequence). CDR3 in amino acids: CASSSIKNTEAFF. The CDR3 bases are TGTGCCAGCAGCTCTATAAAGAACACTGAAGCTTTCTTT.

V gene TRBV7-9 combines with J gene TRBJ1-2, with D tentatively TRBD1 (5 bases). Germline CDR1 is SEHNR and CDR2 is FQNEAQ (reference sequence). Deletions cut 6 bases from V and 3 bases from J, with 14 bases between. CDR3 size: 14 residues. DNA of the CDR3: TGTGCCAGCAGTCCCGACAGACTATACTATGGCTACACCTTC. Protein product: CASSPDRLYYGYTF.

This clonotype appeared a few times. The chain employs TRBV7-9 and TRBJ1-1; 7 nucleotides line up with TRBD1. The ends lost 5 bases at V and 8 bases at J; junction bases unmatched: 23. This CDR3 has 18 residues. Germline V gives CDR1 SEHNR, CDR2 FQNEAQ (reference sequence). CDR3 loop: CASSLRQGVKAGWREAFF. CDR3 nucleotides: TGTGCCAGCAGCCTCCGACAGGGAGTAAAAGCAGGCTGGAGGGAAGCTTTCTTT. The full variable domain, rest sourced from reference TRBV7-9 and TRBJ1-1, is DTGVSQNPRHKITKRGQNVTFRCDPISEHNRLYWYRQTLGQGPEFLTYFQNEAQLEKSRLLSDRFSAERPKGSFSTLEIQRTEQGDSAMYLCASSLRQGVKAGWREAFFGQGTRLTVV.

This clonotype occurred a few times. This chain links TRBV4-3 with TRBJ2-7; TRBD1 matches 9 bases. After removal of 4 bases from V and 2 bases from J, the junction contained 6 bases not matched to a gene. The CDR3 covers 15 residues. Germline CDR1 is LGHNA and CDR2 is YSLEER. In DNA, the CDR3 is TGCGCCAGCAGCCCAAGTTGGACAGGGGCCTACGAGCAGTACTTC. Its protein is CASSPSWTGAYEQYF.

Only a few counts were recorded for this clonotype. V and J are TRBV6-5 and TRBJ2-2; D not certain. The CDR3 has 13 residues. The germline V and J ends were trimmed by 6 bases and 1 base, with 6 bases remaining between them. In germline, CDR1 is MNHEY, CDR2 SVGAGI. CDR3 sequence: CASRRRNTGELFF. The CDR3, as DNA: TGTGCCAGCAGGAGACGGAACACCGGGGAGCTGTTTTTT.

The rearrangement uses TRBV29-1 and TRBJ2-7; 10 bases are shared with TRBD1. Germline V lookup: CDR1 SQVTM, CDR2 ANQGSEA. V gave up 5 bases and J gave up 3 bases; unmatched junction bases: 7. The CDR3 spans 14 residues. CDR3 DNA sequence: TGCAGCGTTCTACCGGGACAGGGGTACTACGAGCAGTACTTC. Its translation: CSVLPGQGYYEQYF.

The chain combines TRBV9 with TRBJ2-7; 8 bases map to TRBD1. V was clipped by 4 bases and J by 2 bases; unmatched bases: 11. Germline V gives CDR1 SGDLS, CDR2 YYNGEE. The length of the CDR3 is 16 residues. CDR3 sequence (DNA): TGTGCCAGCAGCCCCCAGGACAGGGCAACCACCTACGAGCAGTACTTC. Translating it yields CASSPQDRATTYEQYF.

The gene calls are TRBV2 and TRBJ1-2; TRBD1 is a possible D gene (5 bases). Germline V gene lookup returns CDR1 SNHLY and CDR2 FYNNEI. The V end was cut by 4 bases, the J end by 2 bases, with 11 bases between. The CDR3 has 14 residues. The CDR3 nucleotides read TGTGCCAGCAGTGGGGTGACAGCGAACTATGGCTACACCTTC. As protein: CASSGVTANYGYTF.

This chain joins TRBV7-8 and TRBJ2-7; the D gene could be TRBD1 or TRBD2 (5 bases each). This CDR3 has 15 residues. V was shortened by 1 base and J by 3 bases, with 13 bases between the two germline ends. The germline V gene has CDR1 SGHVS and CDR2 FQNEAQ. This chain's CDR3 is CASSLGRLGDYEQYF. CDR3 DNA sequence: TGTGCCAGCAGCTTAGGTCGCTTGGGGGACTACGAGCAGTACTTC.

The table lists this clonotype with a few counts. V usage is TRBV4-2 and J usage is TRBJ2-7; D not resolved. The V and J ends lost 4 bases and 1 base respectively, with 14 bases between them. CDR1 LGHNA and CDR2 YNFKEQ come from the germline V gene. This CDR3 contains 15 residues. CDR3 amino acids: CASSPTRISSYEQYF. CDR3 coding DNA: TGTGCCAGCAGCCCGACACGCATTTCATCCTACGAGCAGTACTTC.

CDR3 sequence reads: CASSPWTGQETQYF. As DNA, the CDR3 is TGTGCCAGCAGCCCCTGGACAGGTCAAGAGACCCAGTACTTC. The chain joins TRBV9 to TRBJ2-5; TRBD1 matches at 7 bases. The CDR3 has 14 residues. CDR1 is SGDLS, CDR2 YYNGEE, per germline. V was pared by 4 bases and J by 2 bases, with 5 bases of the junction left unmatched.

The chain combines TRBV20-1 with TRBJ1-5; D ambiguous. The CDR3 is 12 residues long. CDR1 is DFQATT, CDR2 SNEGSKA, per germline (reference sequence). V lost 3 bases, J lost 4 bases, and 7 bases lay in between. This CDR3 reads CSASLNNQPQHF. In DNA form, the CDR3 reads TGCAGTGCTAGCCTAAATAATCAGCCCCAGCATTTT.

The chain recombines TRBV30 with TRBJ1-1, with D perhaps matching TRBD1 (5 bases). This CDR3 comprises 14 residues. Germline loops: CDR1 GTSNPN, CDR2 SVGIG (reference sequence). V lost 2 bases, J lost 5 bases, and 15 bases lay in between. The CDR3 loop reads CAWSFGGGKTEAFF. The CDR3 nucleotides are TGTGCCTGGAGTTTCGGGGGAGGGAAAACTGAAGCTTTCTTT.

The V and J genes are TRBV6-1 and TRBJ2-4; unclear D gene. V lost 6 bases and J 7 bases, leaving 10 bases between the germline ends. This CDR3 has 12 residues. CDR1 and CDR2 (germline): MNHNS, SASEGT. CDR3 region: CASSLDRNIQYF. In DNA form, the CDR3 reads TGTGCCAGCAGCCTCGATAGGAACATTCAGTACTTC.